This T cell receptor (beta chain) was identified in a study of graft-versus-host responses after intestinal transplantation (dated by TCRdb to the early 2020s). Turning to the overall study: The transplants that recipients received were multivisceral, liver-intestinal, or isolated intestinal. Instead of going to the commercial service, samples from a few later patients were sequenced in-house on an Illumina MiSeq and processed with MiXCR. The cohort enrolled some 25 intestinal transplant recipients including one retransplant, and a few patients lacking pretransplant specimens were excluded. To identify alloreactive clones, pre-transplant mixed lymphocyte reaction products were sequenced and then compared with unstimulated pre-transplant donor and recipient T cells. After intestinal transplantation, graft-versus-host and host-versus-graft alloreactive T cell clones were followed in the graft, circulation and bone marrow using bulk TCR-beta CDR3 sequencing. Every recipient was given anti-thymocyte globulin induction, followed by 2 to 4 years of maintenance tacrolimus and steroids. Donor T cell macrochimerism was defined as a peak of at least 4% donor T cells among recipient peripheral blood mononuclear cells. General study outcomes and caveats: Early after transplant, peak levels of circulating GvH clones were found to be associated with declines in HvG clones. High GvH to HvG T cell clonal ratios were observed in the allografts of patients with donor T cell macrochimerism. The conclusions were limited by the relatively low number and heterogeneity of the intestinal transplant patients. GvH clones were detected in recipient bone marrow, and some of these GvH clones were observed earlier in ileal mucosa or blood, consistent with an intestinal mucosal origin.

The time point label corresponds to: cells obtained before transplantation from donor or recipient. CD3+CD4+ and CD3+CD8+ populations were FACS-sorted from unstimulated pre-transplant donor and recipient cells taken from spleen or lymph nodes. Library preparation used the immunoSEQ multiplex PCR assay. In most patients, genomic DNA was isolated using the Qiagen DNeasy Blood and Tissue Kit and sent frozen to Adaptive Biotechnologies for TCR sequencing. High-throughput TCR-beta CDR3 sequencing of genomic DNA from most patients was performed by Adaptive Biotechnologies. The original pipeline was this. Adaptive's ImmunoSEQ software supplied the TCR sequencing data for 15 to 20 patients, while MiXCR and VDJtools were used to process a few other patients. To correct CD4 versus CD8 sorting errors, sequences present in both subsets at a frequency ratio below 5:1 were removed. CDR3 nucleotide sequences shared between donor and recipient were removed because the origin of such sequences could not be assigned. To count as alloreactive, a clone needed at least 2-fold expansion over unstimulated cells and a minimum CFSE-low frequency of 0.002% (template counts) or 0.001% (read counts). Clones detected in sequenced pre-transplant spleen, lymph node, or MLR CFSE-low populations of the donor or recipient were defined as mappable. The cumulative frequency of alloreactive clones was calculated as a percentage of all sequences, weighted by copy number. TCRdb's version of the immuneACCESS table is confined to in-frame rearrangements and falls short of the full clone set. An unresolved V gene accounts for under half of the shortfall where checked; the remainder is of unknown origin. V and J calls and clone size are those listed in that table; D and trimming were worked out from the DNA. This sample holds about 130,000 clones; roughly nine tenths were observed only once. About 0.16% of the sample lies in the top ten.

As concerns this clone: Its binding antigen is unknown. Base qualities are missing; no much larger clone stands one base away.

Per the germline V gene (reference sequence), MNHEY is the CDR1 and SMNVEV is the CDR2. Reading from cysteine to phenylalanine, the CDR3 counts 13 amino acids. Just the 39-base CDR3 DNA is kept, in frame starting at base 1. V gives up 3 bases and J gives up 1 base, and the segment between their germline ends measures 6 bases. The input for sequencing was unstimulated CD4+ T cells sorted from spleen or lymph node cells, taken before intestinal transplant. The rearrangement joined TRBV27 to TRBJ1-1, with no confidently assigned D gene. The sequence was obtained from a human donor who received an intestinal transplant. The CDR3 region: CASSFGTNTEAFF. The DNA reads as follows: TGTGCCAGCAGTTTTGGAACGAACACTGAAGCTTTCTTT.